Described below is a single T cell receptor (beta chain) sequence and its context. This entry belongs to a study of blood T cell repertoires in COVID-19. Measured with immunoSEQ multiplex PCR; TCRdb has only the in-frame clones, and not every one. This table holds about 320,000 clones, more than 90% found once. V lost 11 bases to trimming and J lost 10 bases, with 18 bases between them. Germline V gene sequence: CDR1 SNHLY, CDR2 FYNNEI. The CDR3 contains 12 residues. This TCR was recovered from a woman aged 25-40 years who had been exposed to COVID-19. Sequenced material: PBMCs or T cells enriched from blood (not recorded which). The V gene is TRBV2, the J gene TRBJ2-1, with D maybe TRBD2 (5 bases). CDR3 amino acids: CASSPERVEQFF. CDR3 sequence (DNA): TGTGCCTCCTCCCCGGAGAGGGTCGAGCAGTTCTTC.